This T cell receptor (beta chain) stems from a study of T cells in Graves' hyperthyroidism and ophthalmopathy. Study-level background: Pretreatment peripheral blood was obtained at initial diagnosis. Study-wide results and limits: Stable hyperthyroidism was separated from ophthalmopathy by a model based on 13 V-J features.

PBMCs were collected from a roughly 9.7 ml volume of fresh peripheral blood. CDR3 size: 15 residues. V shed 8 bases and J 1 base; nucleotides not matched to a gene: 8. Per the germline V gene, CDR1 is SGHAT and CDR2 is FQNNGV. This clonotype was counted ten times or more. Its matching antigen is unknown. The CDR3 regions of TCR beta were amplified from RNA transcripts. The HTBI set primed first-round TCR CDR3 RT-PCR. From the multiplex PCR reads, TCRdb called clonotypes with MiXCR, one entry per CDR3 protein. This table has 350,000 or so distinct CDR3 sequences, about 15% appearing once. The chain couples TRBV11-2 to TRBJ2-3; 8 bases agree with TRBD2. Sequencing was performed on blood. The receptor was isolated from a woman in her 30s with Graves' hyperthyroidism that later progressed to Graves' ophthalmopathy. CDR3 DNA sequence: TGTGCCAGCGAATATTACGGGGGGGGCACAGATACGCAGTATTTT. This encodes CASEYYGGGTDTQYF.